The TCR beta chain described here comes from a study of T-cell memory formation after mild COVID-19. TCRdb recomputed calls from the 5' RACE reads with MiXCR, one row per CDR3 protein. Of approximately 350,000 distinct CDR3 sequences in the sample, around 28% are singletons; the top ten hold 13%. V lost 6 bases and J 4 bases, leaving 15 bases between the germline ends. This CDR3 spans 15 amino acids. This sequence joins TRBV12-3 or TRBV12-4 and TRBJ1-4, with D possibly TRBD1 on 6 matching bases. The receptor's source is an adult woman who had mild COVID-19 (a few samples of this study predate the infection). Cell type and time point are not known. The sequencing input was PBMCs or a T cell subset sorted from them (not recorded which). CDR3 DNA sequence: TGTGCCAGCAGCCCTAGCGGCAGGGGTAATGAAAAACTGTTTTTT. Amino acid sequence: CASSPSGRGNEKLFF.